Following are 29 T cell receptor beta chains from one sample sequenced in a study of blood T cell repertoires in COVID-19. Data came from immunoSEQ multiplex PCR; TCRdb stores just in-frame clones and leaves some out. The data show roughly 100,000 clones, 81% seen once. The sample taken for sequencing was peripheral blood. These receptors all stem from a woman in her 70s with acute or convalescent COVID-19.

This clone was detected only a few times. The rearrangement joins TRBV6-5 to TRBJ1-1; D unclear. The CDR3 loop spans 11 amino acids. V gave up 11 bases and J gave up 1 base, with 8 bases separating them. Germline values: CDR1 MNHEY, CDR2 SVGAGI. The CDR3 DNA follows: TGTGCCCTGGGCCCGAACACTGAAGCTTTCTTT. Its protein product is CALGPNTEAFF.

This rearrangement joins TRBV9 to TRBJ2-1, with D possibly matching TRBD1 (6 bases). Germline values: CDR1 SGDLS, CDR2 YYNGEE. V gave up 0 bases and J gave up 6 bases, with 13 bases separating them. The CDR3 has 15 amino acids. CDR3 nucleotide sequence: TGTGCCAGCAGCGTAGTAGGGGGTAGGTTCAATGAGCAGTTCTTC. Protein product: CASSVVGGRFNEQFF.

This clone has more than one count but fewer than ten. CDR3 residues: CASRNSRENTEAFF. The CDR3 DNA reads as TGTGCCAGCAGAAACTCCAGGGAGAACACTGAAGCTTTCTTT. The chain carries TRBV6-5 and TRBJ1-1, with D possibly being TRBD1 (5 bases). V was shortened by 6 bases and J by 1 base, with 12 bases between the two germline ends. This CDR3 contains 14 residues. Germline assignment: CDR1 MNHEY and CDR2 SVGAGI.

The chain couples TRBV5-6 to TRBJ2-7, with 7 bases identical to TRBD1. V lost 4 bases and J lost 7; bases outside the gene matches: 11. Germline V lookup: CDR1 SGHDT, CDR2 YYEEEE. CDR3 length: 14 amino acids. CDR3 DNA: TGTGCCAGCAGCGGGCAGACAGGGTCCGGGGAGCAGTACTTC. It is translated as CASSGQTGSGEQYF.

This chain links TRBV7-2 with TRBJ2-2; 8 bases fit TRBD2. V gave up 1 base and J gave up 1 base; unmatched junction bases: 5. Per germline, CDR1 SGHTA and CDR2 FQGNSA. This CDR3 comprises 17 residues. The CDR3 spells CASSLGSLAGNTGELFF. CDR3 DNA: TGTGCCAGCAGCTTAGGGTCTCTAGCGGGGAACACCGGGGAGCTGTTTTTT.

The rearrangement links TRBV29-1 to TRBJ2-3; 8 bases fit TRBD2. The CDR3 has 15 residues. Germline loops: CDR1 SQVTM, CDR2 ANQGSEA. V gave up 7 bases and J gave up 0 bases; unmatched junction bases: 9. Written as DNA, the CDR3 is TGCAGCGCCTATCTAGCGGGCCCAAGCACAGATACGCAGTATTTT. The encoded protein is CSAYLAGPSTDTQYF.

This chain connects TRBV5-1 to TRBJ2-1; 14 nucleotides match TRBD2. The V segment lost 4 bases and the J segment 12 bases; nucleotides outside the gene matches: 6. The CDR3 sequence is 14 residues long. CDR1 SGHRS and CDR2 YFSETQ come from the germline V gene. CDR3 sequence (DNA): TGCGCCAGCAGCCAGACTAGCGGGAGGGTCGGGCAGTTCTTC. This sequence encodes CASSQTSGRVGQFF. The variable domain in full, completed from reference TRBV5-1 and TRBJ2-1, reads KAGVTQTPRYLIKTRGQQVTLSCSPISGHRSVSWYQQTPGQGLQFLFEYFSETQRNKGNFPGRFSGRQFSNSRSEMNVSTLELGDSALYLCASSQTSGRVGQFFGPGTRLTVL.

V is TRBV27 and J is TRBJ2-7, with 7 bases aligning to TRBD1. With V trimmed by 6 bases and J by 1 base, 6 bases remained unmatched. Germline lookup yields CDR1 MNHEY and CDR2 SMNVEV (reference sequence). CDR3 length: 14 residues. The CDR3 reads CASSLTGFSYEQYF. The DNA of the CDR3 is TGTGCCAGCAGCCTGACAGGGTTTTCCTACGAGCAGTACTTC.

The chain uses TRBV30 and TRBJ1-2; tentative D call: TRBD1 (5 bases). Germline CDR1 GTSNPN, CDR2 SVGIG (reference sequence). The CDR3 contains 13 residues. The V and J ends lost 4 bases and 4 bases respectively, with 13 bases between them. CDR3 sequence: CAWNPTALYGYTF. CDR3 nucleotides: TGTGCCTGGAATCCGACAGCCCTCTATGGCTACACCTTC. Variable domain in full (rest from reference TRBV30 and TRBJ1-2): SQTIHQWPATLVQPVGSPLSLECTVEGTSNPNLYWYRQAAGRGLQLLFYSVGIGQISSEVPQNLSASRPQDRQFILSSKKLLLSDSGFYLCAWNPTALYGYTFGSGTRLTVV.

This rearrangement joins TRBV29-1 to TRBJ1-1; TRBD1 might be the D (5 bases). Germline V gene lookup returns CDR1 SQVTM and CDR2 ANQGSEA. The CDR3 totals 13 residues. V lost 1 base to trimming and J lost 1 base, with 7 bases between them. This chain's CDR3 is CSVEVGRNTEAFF. The CDR3 DNA follows: TGCAGCGTTGAAGTGGGGCGGAACACTGAAGCTTTCTTT.

The chain joins TRBV30 to TRBJ1-5, with D perhaps matching TRBD1 (6 bases). This CDR3 has 14 residues. The V and J ends lost 5 bases and 0 bases respectively, with 11 bases between them. Germline V gives CDR1 GTSNPN, CDR2 SVGIG (reference sequence). CDR3 coding DNA: TGTGCCTGGGAACAGGGAGATAGCAATCAGCCCCAGCATTTT. Its translation is CAWEQGDSNQPQHF.

The gene calls are TRBV5-1 and TRBJ2-5, with TRBD1 matching over 7 bases. Germline assignment: CDR1 SGHRS and CDR2 YFSETQ. The CDR3 covers 17 residues. The V gene end was trimmed by 4 bases and the J gene end by 4 bases; junction bases not matched to a gene: 16. The DNA of the CDR3 is TGCGCCAGCAGCCTTAAAGGGGGCCGAAAAACGGGAGAGACCCAGTACTTC. Protein sequence: CASSLKGGRKTGETQYF.

J is TRBJ2-1 and V is TRBV7-9, with 11 bases matching TRBD2. V was clipped by 5 bases and J by 0 bases; unmatched bases: 9. The germline CDR1 and CDR2 sequences are SEHNR and FQNEAQ (reference sequence). The CDR3 is made up of 18 amino acids. CDR3 sequence (DNA): TGTGCCAGCAGCACCAAGACGCTAGCGGGGGGCTCCTACAATGAGCAGTTCTTC. Protein product: CASSTKTLAGGSYNEQFF.

V gene TRBV21-1 combines with J gene TRBJ1-5; TRBD1, the table's D call, was not compared with the DNA. TRBV21-1 is listed as a pseudogene. This CDR3 spans 12 amino acids. For the CDR3, the DNA is TGTGCCGGTCGACAGGTTAATCAGCCCCAGCATTTT. It yields the protein CAGRQVNQPQHF.

J is TRBJ1-3 and V is TRBV5-6, with 7 nucleotides matching TRBD1. There are 16 residues in the CDR3. With V trimmed by 3 bases and J by 3 bases, 9 bases remained unmatched. Germline V gene lookup returns CDR1 SGHDT and CDR2 YYEEEE. CDR3 DNA sequence: TGTGCCAGCAGCTCAGGGTGGGACAGAGATGGAAACACCATATATTTT. Protein: CASSSGWDRDGNTIYF.

This chain links TRBV7-9 with TRBJ1-3, with TRBD1 matching 7 bases. The CDR3 loop spans 16 amino acids. J was trimmed by 2 bases and V by 5 bases; bases with no gene match: 9. Germline-derived CDR1 and CDR2 are SEHNR and FQNEAQ (reference sequence). DNA for the CDR3: TGTGCCAGCAGCCAAGGGGGCGAGGGAACTGGAAACACCATATATTTT. Translating gives CASSQGGEGTGNTIYF.

This chain uses TRBV28 with TRBJ1-2; no reliable D call. The CDR3 is made up of 12 amino acids. Trimming pared 3 bases from V and 3 bases from J, leaving 5 bases between. The V gene's germline CDR1 is MDHEN and CDR2 SYDVKM. The DNA of the CDR3 is TGTGCCAGCAGTTTGGGCGACTATGGCTACACCTTC. It translates to CASSLGDYGYTF.

The chain joins TRBV15 to TRBJ1-1; maybe TRBD1 (5 bases). Between the trimmed V and J ends, which lost 5 bases and 1 base, there was a span of 14 bases. The CDR3 covers 15 residues. Germline CDR1 and CDR2: LNHNV and YYDKDF (reference sequence). This CDR3 is CATSPIPGGNTEAFF. The CDR3 DNA is TGTGCCACCAGCCCAATTCCGGGGGGGAACACTGAAGCTTTCTTT.

CDR3 loop: CASSLLLAGGGSYEQYF. CDR3 bases: TGCGCCAGCAGCTTGCTGCTAGCGGGGGGGGGCTCCTACGAGCAGTACTTC. The V and J genes are TRBV5-1 and TRBJ2-7; 12 bases align to TRBD2. The trim removed 1 base at V and 0 bases at J, leaving 5 bases unmatched. The CDR3 is made up of 17 amino acids. Per the germline V gene, CDR1 is SGHRS and CDR2 is YFSETQ. Together with reference TRBV5-1 and TRBJ2-7, the CDR3 gives the full variable domain: KAGVTQTPRYLIKTRGQQVTLSCSPISGHRSVSWYQQTPGQGLQFLFEYFSETQRNKGNFPGRFSGRQFSNSRSEMNVSTLELGDSALYLCASSLLLAGGGSYEQYFGPGTRLTVT.

The V gene is TRBV5-1, the J gene TRBJ1-1, with TRBD1 matching over 9 bases. The germline V gene encodes CDR1 SGHRS and CDR2 YFSETQ. The CDR3 has 14 residues. Trimming cost V 4 bases and J 4 bases; bases outside gene matches: 5. The CDR3 region is CASSATGGGTEAFF. The CDR3 bases are TGCGCCAGCAGCGCGACAGGGGGTGGCACTGAAGCTTTCTTT.

This chain links TRBV5-5 with TRBJ1-2; 8 bases agree with TRBD1. This CDR3 region has 15 residues. V lost 2 bases to trimming and J lost 0 bases; unmatched junction nucleotides: 3. Germline lookup yields CDR1 SGHKS and CDR2 YYEKEE (reference sequence). CDR3 sequence: CASSLSQGANYGYTF. CDR3 coding DNA: TGTGCCAGCAGCTTATCACAGGGGGCTAACTATGGCTACACCTTC.

This chain links TRBV19 with TRBJ2-2; D gene ambiguous. In germline, CDR1 is LNHDA, CDR2 SQIVND (reference sequence). The CDR3 has 13 amino acids. Trimming took 3 bases from V and 7 from J, leaving 9 bases between them. CDR3 coding DNA: TGTGCCAGTAGTATCGGAAGCGTCGGGGAGCTGTTTTTT. It encodes CASSIGSVGELFF.

V usage is TRBV7-2 and J usage is TRBJ2-1; 8 bases match TRBD2. Germline CDR1 and CDR2: SGHTA and FQGNSA. J gave up 0 bases and V 6 bases, and 4 bases lay outside the gene matches. The CDR3 is 15 residues long. Here the CDR3 DNA reads TGTGCCAGCAGTCTACTAGCGGACTCCTACAATGAGCAGTTCTTC. Residues: CASSLLADSYNEQFF.

The rearrangement joins TRBV11-1 to TRBJ2-7, with D unclear. Germline-derived CDR1 and CDR2 are SGHAT and FQDESV (reference sequence). The CDR3 runs to 15 residues. V was clipped by 1 base and J by 3 bases, with 13 bases between them. This CDR3 reads CASSLGRGSLYEQYF. The CDR3 DNA sequence: TGTGCCAGCAGCTTAGGACGCGGATCACTCTACGAGCAGTACTTC.

On this clone itself: Distinct nucleotide sequences in the sample also encode this CDR3. The rearrangement links TRBV5-1 to TRBJ1-4, with D maybe TRBD1 (5 bases). V was cut by 0 bases and J by 7 bases, with 10 bases left in between. From germline, CDR1 is SGHRS and CDR2 YFSETQ. The CDR3 consists of 14 residues. The CDR3 region is CASSLGTTAEKLFF. The CDR3 region has the DNA TGCGCCAGCAGCTTGGGGACAACGGCTGAAAAACTGTTTTTT.

V is TRBV3-1 (or the pseudogene TRBV3-2) and J is TRBJ1-1, with 7 bases lining up with TRBD1. The V gene end was trimmed by 4 bases and the J gene end by 7 bases; junction bases not matched to a gene: 6. CDR3 length equals 13 residues. CDR1 is LGHDT, CDR2 YNNKEL, per germline (reference sequence). CDR3 sequence reads: CASSPTDRVEAFF. CDR3 in DNA: TGTGCCAGCAGCCCGACCGACAGGGTTGAAGCTTTCTTT.

The chain couples TRBV19 to TRBJ2-3; the D is unclear. V was shortened by 2 bases and J by 1 base, with 7 bases between the two germline ends. Germline assignment: CDR1 LNHDA and CDR2 SQIVND (reference sequence). This CDR3 is 14 amino acids long. The CDR3 protein is CASSIRSRTDTQYF. The CDR3 DNA reads TGTGCCAGTAGTATAAGGAGCCGCACAGATACGCAGTATTTT.

This rearrangement joins TRBV14 to TRBJ2-3; TRBD1 is a possible D gene (6 bases). Germline V lookup: CDR1 SGHDN, CDR2 FVKESK. Between the trimmed V and J ends, which lost 1 base and 11 bases, there was a span of 16 bases. The CDR3 is made up of 14 amino acids. The CDR3 protein is CASSQVRGGFGQYF. The CDR3 DNA reads as TGTGCCAGCAGCCAAGTAAGAGGGGGATTTGGGCAGTATTTT. The full variable domain, in which reference TRBV14 and TRBJ2-3 provide the parts outside the CDR3, is EAGVTQFPSHSVIEKGQTVTLRCDPISGHDNLYWYRRVMGKEIKFLLHFVKESKQDESGMPNNRFLAERTGGTYSTLKVQPAELEDSGVYFCASSQVRGGFGQYFGPGTRLTVL.

CDR3 coding DNA: TGTGCCAGCTCACCAAGTAGAGTTCGAACTAATGAAAAACTGTTTTTT. Residues: CASSPSRVRTNEKLFF. The rearrangement joins TRBV18 to TRBJ1-4; D unclear. V lost 2 bases, J lost 1 base, and 11 bases lay in between. This CDR3 has 16 amino acids. Germline CDR1 is KGHSH and CDR2 is LQKENI.